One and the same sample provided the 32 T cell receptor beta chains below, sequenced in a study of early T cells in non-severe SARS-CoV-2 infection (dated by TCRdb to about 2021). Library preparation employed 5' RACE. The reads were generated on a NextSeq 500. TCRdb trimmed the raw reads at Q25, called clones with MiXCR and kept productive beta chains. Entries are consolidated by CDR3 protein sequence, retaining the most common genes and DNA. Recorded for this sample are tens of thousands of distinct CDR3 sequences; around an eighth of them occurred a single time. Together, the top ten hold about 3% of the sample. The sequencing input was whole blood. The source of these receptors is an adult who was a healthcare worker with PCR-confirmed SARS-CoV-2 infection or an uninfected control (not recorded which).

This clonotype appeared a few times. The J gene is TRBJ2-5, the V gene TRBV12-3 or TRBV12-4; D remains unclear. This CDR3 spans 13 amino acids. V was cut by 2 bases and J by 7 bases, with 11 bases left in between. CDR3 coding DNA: TGTGCCAGCAGTTTAAGACAAACGGGGACCCAGTACTTC. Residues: CASSLRQTGTQYF.

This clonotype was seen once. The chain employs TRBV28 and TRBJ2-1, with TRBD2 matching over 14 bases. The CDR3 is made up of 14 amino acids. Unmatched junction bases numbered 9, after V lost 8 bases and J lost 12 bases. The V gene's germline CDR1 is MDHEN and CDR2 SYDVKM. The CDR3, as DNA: TGTGCCAGCCGGGGACTAGCGGGAGCCGATGTGCAGTTCTTC. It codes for CASRGLAGADVQFF.

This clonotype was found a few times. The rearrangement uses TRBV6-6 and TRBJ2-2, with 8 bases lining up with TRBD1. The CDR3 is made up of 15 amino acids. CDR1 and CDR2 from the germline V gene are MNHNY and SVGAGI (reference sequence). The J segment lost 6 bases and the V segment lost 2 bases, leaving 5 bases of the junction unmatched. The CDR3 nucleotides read TGTGCCAGCAGTTACCCCAGCAGGGGGCCCGGGGAGCTGTTTTTT. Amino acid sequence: CASSYPSRGPGELFF.

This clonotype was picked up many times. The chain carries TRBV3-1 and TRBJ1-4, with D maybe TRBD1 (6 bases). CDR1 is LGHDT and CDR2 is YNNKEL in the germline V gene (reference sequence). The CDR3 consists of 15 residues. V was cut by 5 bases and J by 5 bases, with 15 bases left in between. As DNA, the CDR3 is TGTGCCAGCAGCGAAGGACAGTACCGAAATGAAAAACTGTTTTTT. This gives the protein CASSEGQYRNEKLFF.

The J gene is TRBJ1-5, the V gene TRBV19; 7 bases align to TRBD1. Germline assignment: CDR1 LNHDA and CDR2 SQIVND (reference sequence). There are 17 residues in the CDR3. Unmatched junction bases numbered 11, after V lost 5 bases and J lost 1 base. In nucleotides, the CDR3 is TGTGCCAGTAGTCCAACAGGGGATTTGGACAGCAATCAGCCCCAGCATTTT. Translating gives CASSPTGDLDSNQPQHF.

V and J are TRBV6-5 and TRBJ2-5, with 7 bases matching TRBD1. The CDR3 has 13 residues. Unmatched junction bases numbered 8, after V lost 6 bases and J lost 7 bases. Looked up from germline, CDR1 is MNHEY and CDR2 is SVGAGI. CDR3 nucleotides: TGTGCCAGCAGCCCTGACAGGGATGGGACCCAGTACTTC. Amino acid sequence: CASSPDRDGTQYF.

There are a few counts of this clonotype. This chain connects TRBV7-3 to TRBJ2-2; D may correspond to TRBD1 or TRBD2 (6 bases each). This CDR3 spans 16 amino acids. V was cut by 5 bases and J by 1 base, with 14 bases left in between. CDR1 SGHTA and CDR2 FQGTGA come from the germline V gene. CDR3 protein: CASSPKGGKNTGELFF. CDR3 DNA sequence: TGTGCCAGCAGCCCTAAGGGGGGAAAGAACACCGGGGAGCTGTTTTTT.

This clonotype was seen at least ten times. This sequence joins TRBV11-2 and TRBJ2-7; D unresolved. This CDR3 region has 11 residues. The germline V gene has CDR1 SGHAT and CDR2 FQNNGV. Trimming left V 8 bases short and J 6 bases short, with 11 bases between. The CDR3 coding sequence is TGTGCCAGCCGTGTCGGCTCCGAGCAGTACTTC. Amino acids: CASRVGSEQYF.

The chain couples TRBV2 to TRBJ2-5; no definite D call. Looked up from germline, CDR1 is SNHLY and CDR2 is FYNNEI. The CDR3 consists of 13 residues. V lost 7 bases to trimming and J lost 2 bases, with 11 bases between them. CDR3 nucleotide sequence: TGTGCCAGCATAGCCCAGACGCAAGAGACCCAGTACTTC. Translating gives CASIAQTQETQYF. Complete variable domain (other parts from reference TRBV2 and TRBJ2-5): EPEVTQTPSHQVTQMGQEVILRCVPISNHLYFYWYRQILGQKVEFLVSFYNNEISEKSEIFDDQFSVERPDGSNFTLKIRSTKLEDSAMYFCASIAQTQETQYFGPGTRLLVL.

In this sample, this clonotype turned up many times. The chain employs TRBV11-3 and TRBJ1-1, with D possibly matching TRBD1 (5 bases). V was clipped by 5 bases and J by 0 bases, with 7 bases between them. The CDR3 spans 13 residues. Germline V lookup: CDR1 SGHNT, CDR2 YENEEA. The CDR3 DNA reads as TGTGCCAGCAGCGCAGGGATGAACACTGAAGCTTTCTTT. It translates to CASSAGMNTEAFF.

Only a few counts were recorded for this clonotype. The DNA of the CDR3 is TGTGCCAGCAGCTTACCACGGAAGACCCAGTACTTC. It encodes CASSLPRKTQYF. The rearrangement uses TRBV7-9 and TRBJ2-5; unclear D gene. Trimming stripped 2 bases from V and 6 bases from J, with 7 bases between. This CDR3 is built from 12 residues. Germline CDR1 and CDR2: SEHNR and FQNEAQ (reference sequence).

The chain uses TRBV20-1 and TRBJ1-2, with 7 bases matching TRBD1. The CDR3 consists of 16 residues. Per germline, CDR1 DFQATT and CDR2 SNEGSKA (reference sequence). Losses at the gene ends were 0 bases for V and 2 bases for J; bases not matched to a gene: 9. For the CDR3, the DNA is TGCAGTGCTAGAGATTATTCGAGGGGGCGAAACTATGGCTACACCTTC. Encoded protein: CSARDYSRGRNYGYTF.

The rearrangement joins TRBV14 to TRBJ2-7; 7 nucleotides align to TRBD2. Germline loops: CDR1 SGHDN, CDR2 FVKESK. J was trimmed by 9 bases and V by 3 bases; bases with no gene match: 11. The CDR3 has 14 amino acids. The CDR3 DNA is TGTGCCAGCAGCCATCCCAGGGAGGGTTGGGGGCAGTACTTC. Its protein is CASSHPREGWGQYF.

CDR3 loop: CASSLAGTGELFF. In nucleotides, the CDR3 is TGTGCCAGCAGCTTAGCGGGGACCGGGGAGCTGTTTTTT. The chain uses TRBV7-8 and TRBJ2-2; D remains ambiguous. Trimming removed 0 bases from V and 5 bases from J, with 4 bases in between. The CDR3 length is 13 residues. CDR1 and CDR2 from the germline V gene are SGHVS and FQNEAQ.

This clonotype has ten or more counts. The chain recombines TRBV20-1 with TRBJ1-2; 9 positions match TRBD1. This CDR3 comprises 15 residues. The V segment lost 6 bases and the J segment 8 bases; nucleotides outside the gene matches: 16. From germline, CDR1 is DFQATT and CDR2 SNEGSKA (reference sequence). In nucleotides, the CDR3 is TGCAGTGCCAGAACCACGACCGGGACAGGGAGCGGCTACACCTTC. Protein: CSARTTTGTGSGYTF.

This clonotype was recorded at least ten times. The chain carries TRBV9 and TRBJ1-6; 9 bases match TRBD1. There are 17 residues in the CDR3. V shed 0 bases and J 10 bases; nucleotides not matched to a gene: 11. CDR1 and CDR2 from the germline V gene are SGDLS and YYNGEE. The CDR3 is CASSVGGTGRALSPLHF. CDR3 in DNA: TGTGCCAGCAGCGTAGGGGGGACAGGGCGGGCCTTGTCACCCCTCCACTTT.

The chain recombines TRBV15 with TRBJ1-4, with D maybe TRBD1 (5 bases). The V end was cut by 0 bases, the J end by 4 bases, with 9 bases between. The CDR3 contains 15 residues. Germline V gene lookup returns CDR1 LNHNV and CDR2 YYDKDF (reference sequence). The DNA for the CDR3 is TGTGCCACCAGCAGAGATATCCAGGGTAATGAAAAACTGTTTTTT. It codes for CATSRDIQGNEKLFF.

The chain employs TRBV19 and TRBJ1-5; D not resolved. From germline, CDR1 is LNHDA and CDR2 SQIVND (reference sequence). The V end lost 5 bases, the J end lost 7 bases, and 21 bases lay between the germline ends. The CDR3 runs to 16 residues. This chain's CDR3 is CASSPLEGPTGQPQHF. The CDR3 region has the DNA TGTGCCAGTAGTCCGCTGGAAGGCCCCACGGGACAGCCCCAGCATTTT. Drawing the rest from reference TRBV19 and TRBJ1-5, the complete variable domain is DGGITQSPKYLFRKEGQNVTLSCEQNLNHDAMYWYRQDPGQGLRLIYYSQIVNDFQKGDIAEGYSVSREKKESFPLTVTSAQKNPTAFYLCASSPLEGPTGQPQHFGDGTRLSIL.

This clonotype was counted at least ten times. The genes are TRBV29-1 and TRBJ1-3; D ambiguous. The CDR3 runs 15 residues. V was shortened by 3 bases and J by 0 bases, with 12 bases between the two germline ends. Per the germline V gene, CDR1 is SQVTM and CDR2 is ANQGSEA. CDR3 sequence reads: CSVDLTGSSGNTIYF. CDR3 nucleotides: TGCAGCGTTGACCTCACCGGCTCCTCTGGAAACACCATATATTTT.

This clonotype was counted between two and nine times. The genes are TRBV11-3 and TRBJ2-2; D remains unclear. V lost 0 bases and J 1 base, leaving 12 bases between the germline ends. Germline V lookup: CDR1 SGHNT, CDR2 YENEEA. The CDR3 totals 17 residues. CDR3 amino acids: CASSLDPPHRNTGELFF. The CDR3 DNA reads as TGTGCCAGCAGCTTAGATCCCCCTCACAGGAACACCGGGGAGCTGTTTTTT.

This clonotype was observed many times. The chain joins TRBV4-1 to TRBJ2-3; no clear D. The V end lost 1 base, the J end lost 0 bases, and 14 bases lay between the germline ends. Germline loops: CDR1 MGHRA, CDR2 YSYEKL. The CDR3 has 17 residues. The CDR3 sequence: CASSQVVRVSSTDTQYF. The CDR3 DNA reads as TGCGCCAGCAGCCAAGTTGTTCGGGTTTCTAGCACAGATACGCAGTATTTT.

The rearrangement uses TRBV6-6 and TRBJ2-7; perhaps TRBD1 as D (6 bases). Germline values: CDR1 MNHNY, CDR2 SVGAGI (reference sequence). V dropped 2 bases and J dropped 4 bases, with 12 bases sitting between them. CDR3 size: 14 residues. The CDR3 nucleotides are TGTGCCAGCAGTTACCCAGCAGGGGATTACGAGCAGTACTTC. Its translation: CASSYPAGDYEQYF.

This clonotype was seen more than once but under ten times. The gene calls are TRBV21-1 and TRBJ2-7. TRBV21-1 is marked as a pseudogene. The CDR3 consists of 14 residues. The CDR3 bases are TGTGCCAGCAGCAAAGCGGGAGAGCTTTACGAGCAGTACTTC. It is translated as CASSKAGELYEQYF.

The CDR3 DNA follows: TGTGCCAGCAGTCCAGCTCTAGTTAATGAAAAACTGTTTTTT. It specifies CASSPALVNEKLFF. The chain combines TRBV2 with TRBJ1-4; D is unresolved. The CDR3 contains 14 residues. V lost 5 bases and J 4 bases, leaving 11 bases between the germline ends. Germline lookup yields CDR1 SNHLY and CDR2 FYNNEI.

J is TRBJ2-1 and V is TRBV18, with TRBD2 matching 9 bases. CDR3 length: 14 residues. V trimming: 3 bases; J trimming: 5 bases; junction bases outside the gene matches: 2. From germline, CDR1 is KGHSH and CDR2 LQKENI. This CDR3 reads CASSPGLANNEQFF. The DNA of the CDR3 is TGTGCCAGCTCACCGGGACTAGCTAACAATGAGCAGTTCTTC.

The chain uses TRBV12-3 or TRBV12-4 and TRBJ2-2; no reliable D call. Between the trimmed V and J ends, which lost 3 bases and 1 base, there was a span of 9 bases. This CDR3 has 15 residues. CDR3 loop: CASSFYERNTGELFF. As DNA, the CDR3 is TGTGCCAGCAGTTTTTACGAGCGGAACACCGGGGAGCTGTTTTTT.

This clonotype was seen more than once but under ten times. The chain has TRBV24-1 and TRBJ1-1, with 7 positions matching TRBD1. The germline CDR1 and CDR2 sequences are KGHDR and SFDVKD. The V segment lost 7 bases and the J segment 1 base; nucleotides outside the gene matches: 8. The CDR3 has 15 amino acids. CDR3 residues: CATRSTGEKNTEAFF. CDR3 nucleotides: TGTGCCACCAGAAGTACAGGGGAAAAGAACACTGAAGCTTTCTTT.

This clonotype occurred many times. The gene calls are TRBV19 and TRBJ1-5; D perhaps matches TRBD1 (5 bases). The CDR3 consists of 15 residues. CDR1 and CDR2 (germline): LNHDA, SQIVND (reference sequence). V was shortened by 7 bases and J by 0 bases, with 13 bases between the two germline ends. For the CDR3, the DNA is TGTGCCAGTAATTACAGGAGACTTAGCAATCAGCCCCAGCATTTT. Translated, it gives CASNYRRLSNQPQHF.

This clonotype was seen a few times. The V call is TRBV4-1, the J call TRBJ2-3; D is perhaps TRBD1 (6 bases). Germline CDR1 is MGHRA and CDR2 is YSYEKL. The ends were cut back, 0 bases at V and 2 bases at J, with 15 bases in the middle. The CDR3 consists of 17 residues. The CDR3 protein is CASSQDVRDTTTDTQYF. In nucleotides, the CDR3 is TGCGCCAGCAGCCAAGATGTCAGGGACACTACCACAGATACGCAGTATTTT.

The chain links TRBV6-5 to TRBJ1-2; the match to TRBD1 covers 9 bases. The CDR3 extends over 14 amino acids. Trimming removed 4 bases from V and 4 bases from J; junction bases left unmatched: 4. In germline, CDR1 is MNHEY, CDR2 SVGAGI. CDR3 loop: CASSLQGAGYGYTF. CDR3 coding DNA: TGTGCCAGCAGTTTACAGGGGGCTGGCTATGGCTACACCTTC.

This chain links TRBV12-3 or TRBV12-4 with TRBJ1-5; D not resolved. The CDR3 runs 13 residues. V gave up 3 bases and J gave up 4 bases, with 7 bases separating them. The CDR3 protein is CASSFNSNQPQHF. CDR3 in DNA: TGTGCCAGCAGTTTCAATTCGAATCAGCCCCAGCATTTT.

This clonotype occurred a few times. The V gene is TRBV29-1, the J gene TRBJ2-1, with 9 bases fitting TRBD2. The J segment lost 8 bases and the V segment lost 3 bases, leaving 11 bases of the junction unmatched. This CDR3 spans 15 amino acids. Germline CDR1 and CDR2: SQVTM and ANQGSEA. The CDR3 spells CSVDPLAGSQDEQFF. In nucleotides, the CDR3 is TGCAGCGTTGATCCACTAGCGGGTTCTCAGGATGAGCAGTTCTTC.